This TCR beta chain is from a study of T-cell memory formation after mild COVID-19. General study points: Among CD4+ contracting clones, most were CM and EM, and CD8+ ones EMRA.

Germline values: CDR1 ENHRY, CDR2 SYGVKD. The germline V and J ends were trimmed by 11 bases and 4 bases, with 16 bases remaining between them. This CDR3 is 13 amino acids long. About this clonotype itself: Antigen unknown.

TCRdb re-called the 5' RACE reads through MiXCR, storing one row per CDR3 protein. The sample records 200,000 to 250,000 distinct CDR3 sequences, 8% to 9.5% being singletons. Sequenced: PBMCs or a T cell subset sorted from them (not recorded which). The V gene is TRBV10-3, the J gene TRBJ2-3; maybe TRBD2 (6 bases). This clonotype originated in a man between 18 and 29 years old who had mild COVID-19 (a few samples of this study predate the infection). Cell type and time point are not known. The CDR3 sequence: CALGGEQADTQYF. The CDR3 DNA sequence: TGTGCCCTCGGCGGGGAACAAGCAGATACGCAGTATTTT.